This TCR beta chain came from a study of blood T cell repertoires in COVID-19. Study-level information: Acute and convalescent COVID-19 samples came from the United States, Italy and Spain. The cDNA or gDNA used as material had been derived from T cells, B-cell-depleted T cells, or PBMCs.

Per the original methods: Using reference gene primer amplification, nucleated cell counts were estimated. Profiled with immunoSEQ multiplex PCR; TCRdb holds only in-frame clones, not every one. D and trimming were read from the DNA, whereas the V and J calls and clone size are those reported in that table. The sample has roughly 150,000 clones, roughly four fifths seen once. This CDR3 has 17 residues. V shed 5 bases and J 3 bases; nucleotides not matched to a gene: 16. Germline loops: CDR1 PRHDT, CDR2 FYEKMQ (reference sequence). The receptor's source is a man in his 60s with active or convalescent COVID-19. The gene calls are TRBV13 and TRBJ2-7, with 7 bases fitting TRBD2. The sample consisted of peripheral blood. As DNA, the CDR3 is TGTGCCAGCAGCATCCGGCCCATGAGCGGGACGTTCTACGAGCAGTACTTC. This sequence encodes CASSIRPMSGTFYEQYF.